The rows below give T cell receptor beta chains drawn from one sample of a study of shared clonotypes between healthy human individuals. Using immunoSEQ multiplex PCR, the repertoire was profiled, and TCRdb retains in-frame clones only, with some absent. The sample records millions of clones, around nine tenths being singletons. Source material: naive CD4+ T cells sorted from blood. The receptors stem from a man aged 18-30 years in good health. CDR3s include the opening cysteine and the closing phenylalanine or tryptophan. The D gene is left open where the match is weak. Not every row has a clone size; where given, it reads once, few, many or a size class.

>TRBV12-5|TRBD1|NA|TRBJ1-6
TGTGCTAGTGGTTTGGTACTGGGACAGGGGTTAAATAATTCACCCCTCCACTTT
CASGLVLGQGLNNSPLHF
>TRBV18|NA|once|TRBJ1-4
TGTGCCAGCTCACCACTTGAAGGTGAAAAACTGTTTTTT
CASSPLEGEKLFF
>TRBV5-4|TRBD1|once|TRBJ2-3
TGTGCCAGCAGCTTGGAAGGGGGCGGCGCAGATACGCAGTATTTT
CASSLEGGGADTQYF
>TRBV6-5|NA|NA|TRBJ2-1
TGTGCCAGCAGTTTAGACTACCGCGGGGAGCAGTTCTTC
CASSLDYRGEQFF
>TRBV10-1|NA|NA|TRBJ2-1
TGCGCCAGCAGTGAGTCGGGTATAAATGAGCAGTTCTTC
CASSESGINEQFF
>TRBV19|NA|few|TRBJ1-5
TGTGCCAGTAGTACAACCTTGGGATACCAGCCCCAGCATTTT
CASSTTLGYQPQHF
>TRBV2|NA|NA|TRBJ1-4
TGTGCCAGCAGGCCTACCTCTCTAAGTCCGGAAAAACTGTTTTTT
CASRPTSLSPEKLFF
>TRBV19|TRBD1|NA|TRBJ1-6
TGTGCCAGTAGTGGGACCGGGACAGTCAATTCACCCCTCCACTTT
CASSGTGTVNSPLHF
>TRBV13|NA|NA|TRBJ1-2
TGTGCCAGCAGCTTTGGGTCCCGTCAGGGGTACTATGGCTACACCTTC
CASSFGSRQGYYGYTF
>TRBV5-4|NA|NA|TRBJ2-3
TGTGCCAGCAGCTTGGGGGTAACTGGCACAGATACGCAGTATTTT
CASSLGVTGTDTQYF